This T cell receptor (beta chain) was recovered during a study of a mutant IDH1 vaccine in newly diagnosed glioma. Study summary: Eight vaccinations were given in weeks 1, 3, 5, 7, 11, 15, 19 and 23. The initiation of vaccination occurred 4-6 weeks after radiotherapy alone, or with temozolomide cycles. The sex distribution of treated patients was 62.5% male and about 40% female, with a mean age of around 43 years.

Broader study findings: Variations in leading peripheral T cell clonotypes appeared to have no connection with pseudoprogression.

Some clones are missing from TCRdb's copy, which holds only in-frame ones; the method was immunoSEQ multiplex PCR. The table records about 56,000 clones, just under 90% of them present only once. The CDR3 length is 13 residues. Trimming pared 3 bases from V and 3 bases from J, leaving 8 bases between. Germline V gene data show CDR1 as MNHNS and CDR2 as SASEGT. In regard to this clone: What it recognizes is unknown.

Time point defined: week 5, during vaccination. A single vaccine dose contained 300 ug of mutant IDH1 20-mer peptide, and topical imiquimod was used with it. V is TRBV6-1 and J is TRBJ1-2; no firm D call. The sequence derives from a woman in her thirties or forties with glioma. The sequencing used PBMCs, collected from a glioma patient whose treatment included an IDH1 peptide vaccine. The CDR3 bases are TGTGCCAGCAGTGAGGCTCAGCACTATGGCTACACCTTC. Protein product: CASSEAQHYGYTF.